This T cell receptor (beta chain) stems from a study of human T cells and chemical hapten exposure. Noted time point: patch test 1, 2 weeks after DPC sensitization. The treatment here: therapeutic diphenylcyclopropenone sensitization with weekly scalp DPC. Sample donors consisted of patients with alopecia, aged 18 to 70 years, who were suitable for DPC. The CDR3 spans 13 residues. Germline values: CDR1 KGHSH, CDR2 LQKENI. V lost 1 base and J 11 bases, leaving 12 bases between the germline ends. Individual cDNA molecules received unique molecular identifiers in the library. Each CDR3 protein gets one entry after TCRdb re-called the RACE reads with MiXCR. This sample has around 77,000 distinct CDR3 sequences, with 9.8% found just once.

The material sequenced was whole blood, taken in connection with sensitization to the hapten diphenylcyclopropenone (DPC). This chain uses TRBV18 with TRBJ1-5, with D uncertain. This TCR was recovered from a woman in her forties with alopecia areata. Some clones in this sample may be carry-over from other donors' samples. CDR3 nucleotide sequence: TGTGCCAGCTCACCACTCGGGGATGAGGCCCAGCATTTT. Amino acid sequence: CASSPLGDEAQHF.